Detailed here is one T cell receptor beta chain. This clone was seen only once. It lacks a known antigen. Per-base qualities were not stored, and no clone one base away is much larger. These data come from a study of cytomegalovirus exposure and HLA in healthy donors (dated by TCRdb to 2015 to 2018). Concerning the study at large: According to an earlier analysis of 450 to 650 of the donors, about 180 million T cells yielded some 110 million unique TCR beta sequences and around 280 Gb of sequence data. In addition to the first cohort of roughly 670 subjects, a separate validation cohort of over 90 different subjects was used. The number of typed donors differed by locus: roughly 629-640 for A, B, C, DRB1 and DQB1; approximately 520 for DQA1; around 580 for DPA1; and some 450 for DPB1. Donor age, sex, ethnicity and CMV serostatus were collected together with the repertoire data. A later analysis re-analyzed previously published TCR beta repertoires from roughly 600 donors and added high-resolution HLA genotyping to study TCR occurrence patterns. The study aimed to test whether signatures of past pathogen exposure could be identified by cataloging public T cell receptors. An earlier analysis of fewer than 750 of the donors used high-throughput TCR beta sequencing to judge whether each TCR beta V gene segment behaved as functional or pseudogenic. An early release covering some 640 HLA-typed donors comprised about 320 gigabases of sequencing data and roughly 85 million unique TCR sequences. Among 398 genotyped donors of the cohort, an average of approximately 220,000 unique TCR beta nucleotide sequences was sequenced per donor, of which about 19% were non-productive. Genome-wide SNP genotypes for about 65% of the 666 donors were used in a later genetic analysis, which treated that subset as a discovery cohort. Rather than drawing on any new phenotypic data, the later analysis identified candidate immune exposures from TCR beta sequences and the way those sequences occurred across donors. Roughly five DR-DQ haplotypes were treated as single units for association and clustering because of strong linkage in the cohort. HLA typing covered class I and class II loci at four-digit resolution. All discovery cohort repertoires had been generated on a single sequencing platform. The study profiled the T cell repertoires of fewer than 850 subjects by immunosequencing and related them to cytomegalovirus serostatus. The study combined high-throughput TCR immunosequencing, statistical association of individual TCRs with disease status, and machine learning to predict cytomegalovirus infection status. The genetic ancestry cluster associated with self-reported Caucasian donors included 81% of the roughly 360 genotyped donors.

General findings and caveats noted by the study authors: A later analysis found that HLA-associated TCR beta chains were more clonally expanded and had lower generation probabilities than equally common non-associated chains. An earlier analysis of approximately 590 of the donors showed that most TCR beta V segments appeared in productive rearrangements either about 87% or about 30% of the time, which broadly matched IMGT annotations. In the study, some 160 TCR beta chains were listed as associated with cytomegalovirus. In vitro tests confirmed that a few of the cytomegalovirus-associated TCR beta chains recognize cytomegalovirus antigens. In a later analysis, the rate of TCR association differed among HLA loci, with DRB1 alleles having the most associated TCRs and HLA-C alleles having the fewest. Because HLA typing was unavailable for some donors at each locus, only the typed subset was used in association tests. While some public TCRs were present in many individuals, most TCR sequences turned up only very rarely across donors. Specific HLA alleles were associated with some 15,000 TCR beta sequences at a false discovery rate of 0.05 in a later analysis. A cluster of highly shared sequence variants was judged likely to represent a technical artifact of the sequencing pipeline. V-gene and J-gene trimming of TCR beta chains was associated with a missense DCLRE1C variant in a later genetic analysis, and the association was replicated in an independent cohort. According to a later analysis, most CMV-associated TCR beta chains appeared to be HLA-restricted, and the HLA associations seemed to be driven largely by CMV exposure. In this cohort, only TCR beta chains were sequenced, and detectable features were limited by the absence of alpha or paired-chain data. Some IMGT-functional V segments, including TRBV6-2 and TRBV6-3, could not be distinguished by the 87-base-pair reads and were therefore excluded. Compared with the approximately 670-donor mean, donors in an Asian-associated ancestry cluster had fewer N-insertions in productive TCRs, according to a later genetic analysis. The authors suggested that the approach could potentially be extended to other disease states and immunological phenotypes. Cytomegalovirus status was reported to be diagnosed by the classifier with high specificity and sensitivity in both the original and validation cohorts. Strong co-occurrence of HLA alleles, especially DR and DQ, made assigning TCR associations to individual alleles difficult. CMV serostatus was the only immune exposure information available for the cohort. The earlier analysis of some 560 of the donors excluded roughly 16 rarely observed V segments, including chromosome 9 orphons, because counts were too low. Correlated functional status among segregating V segments might be attributable to linkage disequilibrium, but an unknown experimental factor could not be ruled out. In a later analysis, several top co-occurrence clusters were reported to appear linked to parvovirus B19, influenza, CMV and Epstein-Barr virus. Presence/absence analyses assumed roughly uniform sequencing depth across donors, an assumption that may not hold. A further reported finding was that TCR beta sequences accurately predicted the HLA-A and HLA-B alleles for most subjects in the first cohort.

In total, approximately 690 healthy bone marrow donors made up the cohort. Cohort members were all nominally healthy when sampled, although unrecorded immune exposures were likely present. The donor tested CMV seronegative and was one of the 352 seronegative cohort members. Each donor provided a peripheral blood sample, and peripheral blood mononuclear cells were used for TCR beta sequencing. Genomic DNA was extracted from the blood cell samples with the Qiagen DNeasy Blood Extraction Kit. Receptor amplification or capture employed the immunoSEQ multiplex PCR assay. The multiplex PCR relied on a mix of 60 forward primers for TCR Vbeta segments and 13 reverse primers for TCR Jbeta segments. A multiplex PCR assay on genomic DNA amplified the CDR3 region of rearranged TCR beta genes. Amplified TCR beta libraries were sequenced as 87-base-pair reads on the Illumina HiSeq System. From the authors' description of their analysis: A later analysis counted about 80 million unique TCR beta chains across the 670 or so repertoires, and roughly 11 million of these chains were shared by at least two donors. A nearest-neighbor algorithm error-corrected the raw reads and collapsed the reads into unique sequences, merging closely related sequences to remove PCR and sequencing errors. Alignment of CDR3 sequences to IMGT reference sequences was used to assign V, D and J gene segments. For a sequence to be retained, a match of at least six nucleotides to both a V gene segment and a J gene segment was required. A rearrangement counted as productive if the CDR3 had no stop codons and remained in frame with V and J, and every other rearrangement counted as non-productive. CDR3 was defined by IMGT convention, running from the second conserved V-encoded cysteine to the conserved J-encoded phenylalanine. The earlier analysis of about 590 of the donors excluded sequences that lacked an unambiguous match to a single V gene segment. In an earlier analysis of 500 to 750 of the donors, V segments were called functional above 56.7% productive rearrangements and were called segregating when the between-donor standard deviation exceeded 5%. A statistical classification framework was built for diagnosing cytomegalovirus status from the catalog of TCR beta chain sequences. In a later analysis, TCR nucleotide sequences were compared against IMGT/GENE-DB human TR gene sequences so that V and J genes could be assigned. Using the TCRdist pipeline, a later analysis assigned CDR3 sequences along with most-parsimonious VDJ recombination scenarios. In a later analysis, every TCR beta chain was defined by the combination of its CDR3 amino acid sequence and its V-gene family, and reads without a unique V-gene family were dropped. To address suspected cross-contamination and a sequencing artifact, a later analysis removed over 500 highly shared, low-generation-probability nucleotide sequences. In a later analysis, a clonal expansion index for each public chain was calculated from normalized within-repertoire ranks of inferred template counts. In a later analysis, generation probabilities were computed using a VDJ recombination model fitted to out-of-frame rearrangements, and the results were checked against IGoR. A later analysis scored TCR-TCR, TCR-HLA and TCR-CMV co-occurrence with hypergeometric tests, applying a repertoire-size bias correction to TCR pairs. To estimate false discovery rates, a later analysis permuted the HLA or CMV assignments 20 times. In a later analysis, co-occurring TCRs were grouped using DBSCAN, with TCRdist sequence similarity added in when clustering inside HLA-allele-positive subsets. Co-occurrence clustering excluded repertoires with fewer than 30,000 or more than 120,000 public chains, plus five with anomalous nucleotide sharing. In its TCRdb copy, this immuneACCESS table keeps in-frame sequences only and misses some clones. Where compared with another copy, unresolved V genes explain less than half of these, and the others have no known cause. That table is the source of V, J and clone size, and D and trimming were worked out from the DNA. The sample yields around 150,000 clones; 70% to 80% were counted once. 1% of the sample belongs to the ten largest clones.

Spanning cysteine to phenylalanine, the CDR3 consists of 13 amino acids. Just the 39-base CDR3 DNA is kept, in frame starting at base 1. Deletion took 5 bases off V and 7 bases off J, with a span of 12 bases between the germline ends. The germline V gene supplies CDR1 SGHTA and CDR2 FQGTGA. This clonotype was sampled from a woman in her thirties or forties in good health and CMV-seronegative. The sequenced sample consisted of PBMCs. The rearrangement joined TRBV7-3 to TRBJ1-5, with a weak D call of TRBD1 (6 bases match). The DNA sequence is given as TGTGCCAGCAGCCCAGGGGACGGCCAGCCCCAGCATTTT. Its amino acids are CASSPGDGQPQHF.